These 8 T cell receptor beta chains came from one sample sequenced in a study of T cells after yellow fever vaccination. TCRdb recomputed calls from the 5' RACE reads with MiXCR, one row per CDR3 protein. The table for this sample gives under 10 distinct CDR3 sequences. The sample in question was CD4+ T cells sorted from PBMCs, obtained 10 days after the yellow fever booster vaccination. These receptors originate from a man aged 18 to 29 who received the YFV17D yellow fever vaccine.

In the case of this clonotype: The size of this beta chain means little, since it is a stray read in a library made for alpha chains. V gene TRBV5-4 combines with J gene TRBJ2-5; D is uncertain. Trimming stripped 0 bases from V and 2 bases from J, with 14 bases between. Germline V gene data show CDR1 as SGHNT and CDR2 as YYREEE (reference sequence). This CDR3 region has 16 residues. The CDR3 loop reads CASSLAEPSLQETQYF. For the CDR3, the DNA is TGTGCCAGCAGCTTGGCGGAGCCCTCCTTACAAGAGACCCAGTACTTC.

Note on this clonotype: The library was prepared for alpha chains; this beta chain is a stray read, so its frequency means little. The J gene is TRBJ2-1, the V gene TRBV7-6; D tentatively fits TRBD1 or TRBD2 (6 bases each). The CDR3 consists of 15 residues. V lost 0 bases, J lost 4 bases, and 10 bases lay in between. Looked up from germline, CDR1 is SGHVS and CDR2 is FNYEAQ. The CDR3 spells CASSLAGGHYNEQFF. Written as DNA, the CDR3 is TGTGCCAGCAGCTTAGCGGGGGGCCATTACAATGAGCAGTTCTTC.

This clonotype was observed once. Because the library targeted alpha chains, this beta chain is an off-target read whose size means little. This rearrangement joins TRBV25-1 to TRBJ2-3; 12 nucleotides match TRBD2. Germline CDR1 reads MGHDK; CDR2 reads SYGVNS. V shed 2 bases, J shed 3 bases, and the junction held 3 bases outside the gene matches. CDR3 length: 16 residues. The CDR3 DNA reads as TGTGCCAGCAGTGAAGGGACTAGCGGGCTGACAGATACGCAGTATTTT. It is translated as CASSEGTSGLTDTQYF. Based on the CDR3 plus reference TRBV25-1 and TRBJ2-3, the full variable domain is EADIYQTPRYLVIGTGKKITLECSQTMGHDKMYWYQQDPGMELHLIHYSYGVNSTEKGDLSSESTVSRIRTEHFPLTLESARPSHTSQYLCASSEGTSGLTDTQYFGPGTRLTVL.

Turning to this clonotype: Being off target in a library aimed at alpha chains, this beta chain has a size of little meaning. The chain couples TRBV12-3 or TRBV12-4 to TRBJ1-2; D is unclear. The V gene lost 3 bases and the J gene lost 8 bases, with 7 bases spanning the gap. The CDR3 length is 11 residues. This CDR3 is CASSFGEGYTF. The CDR3 nucleotides read TGTGCCAGCAGTTTTGGCGAGGGCTACACCTTC.

This clonotype is labeled hyperexpanded (1% or more). An end of the junction does not agree with germline; a read error may underlie this. In a library made to pick up alpha chains, this beta chain is a stray read with a size that means little. The J gene is TRBJ1-1, the V gene TRBV18; D not resolved. Germline CDR1 KGHSH, CDR2 LQKENI. This CDR3 is built from 18 residues. The CDR3 region is CASSPRGSKETSGSRLTF. CDR3 nucleotide sequence: TGTGCCAGCTCACCACGCGGTAGTAAGGAAACCAGTGGCTCTAGGTTGACCTTT. Full variable domain (remainder filled in from reference TRBV18 and TRBJ1-1): NAGVMQNPRHLVRRRGQEARLRCSPMKGHSHVYWYRQLPEEGLKFMVYLQKENIIDESGMPKERFSAEFPKEGPSILRIQQVVRGDSAAYFCASSPRGSKETSGSRLTFGQGTRLTVV.

About this clonotype: This beta chain lies outside the target of a library built for alpha chains; its clone size means little. The gene calls are TRBV25-1 and TRBJ2-3, with 7 bases identical to TRBD1. The CDR3 contains 14 residues. The junction had 4 bases not matched to a gene; V was cut back by 6 bases and J by 1 base. Germline CDR1 reads MGHDK; CDR2 reads SYGVNS. Here the CDR3 DNA reads TGTGCCAGCAGGAGGGGGACAGGCACAGATACGCAGTATTTT. This translates into CASRRGTGTDTQYF.

A word on this clonotype: A library made for alpha chains picked up this beta chain off target, so its size means little. This chain joins TRBV6-2 or TRBV6-3 and TRBJ2-2; the D call may be TRBD1 or TRBD2 (5 bases each). Germline V lookup: CDR1 MNHEY, CDR2 SVGEGT. This CDR3 has 13 residues. V was pared by 8 bases and J by 3 bases, with 10 bases between. The CDR3 loop is CASRGRDTGELFF. In DNA form, the CDR3 reads TGTGCCAGCCGGGGCCGGGACACCGGGGAGCTGTTTTTT.

Points on this clonotype: This beta chain slipped into a library made for alpha chains as a stray read, so its size is not meaningful. This chain links TRBV6-5 with TRBJ2-2; D possibly uses TRBD1 or TRBD2 (5 bases each). Germline CDR1 is MNHEY and CDR2 is SVGAGI. The CDR3 runs 14 residues. The V end was cut by 8 bases, the J end by 2 bases, with 12 bases between. In nucleotides, the CDR3 is TGTGCCAGCTGTTGGGGGAGAAACACCGGGGAGCTGTTTTTT. Protein product: CASCWGRNTGELFF.